One sample yielded the 15 T cell receptor beta chains listed below, sequenced in a study of cytomegalovirus exposure and HLA in healthy donors. Generated by immunoSEQ multiplex PCR, the TCRdb table keeps only in-frame clones and is missing some. The sample yields about 160,000 clones, roughly 86% seen once. The sequencing sample was made of PBMCs. The source of these receptors is a woman aged 18 to 35 in good health and CMV-seropositive.

V usage is TRBV7-9 and J usage is TRBJ2-7; TRBD1 matches at 12 bases. Per the germline V gene, CDR1 is SEHNR and CDR2 is FQNEAQ (reference sequence). J lost 5 bases, V lost 1 base, and 6 bases had no gene match. The CDR3 sequence is 16 residues long. CDR3 sequence reads: CASSLGTRDRGHEQYF. The CDR3 nucleotides read TGTGCCAGCAGCTTAGGGACCCGGGACAGGGGGCACGAGCAGTACTTC.

This clone was seen a single time. V and J are TRBV9 and TRBJ2-7; 7 bases match TRBD2. The CDR3 runs 14 residues. Trimming cost V 4 bases and J 1 base; bases outside gene matches: 5. Germline CDR1 is SGDLS and CDR2 is YYNGEE. CDR3 DNA sequence: TGTGCCAGCAGCTCGAGCGGGGTTTCCTACGAGCAGTACTTC. This sequence encodes CASSSSGVSYEQYF.

The chain employs TRBV7-3 and TRBJ2-2; 8 bases align to TRBD2. This CDR3 is 15 amino acids long. The V gene end was trimmed by 2 bases and the J gene end by 5 bases; junction bases not matched to a gene: 4. Germline CDR1 is SGHTA and CDR2 is FQGTGA. Here the CDR3 DNA reads TGTGCCAGCAGCTTAGGAGCGGGGGTTACCGGGGAGCTGTTTTTT. Encoded protein: CASSLGAGVTGELFF.

This chain joins TRBV19 and TRBJ2-7; D might be TRBD1 (6 bases). V was clipped by 2 bases and J by 0 bases, with 14 bases between them. There are 16 residues in the CDR3. The V gene's germline CDR1 is LNHDA and CDR2 SQIVND (reference sequence). Here the CDR3 DNA reads TGTGCCAGTAGTATAAGTGGAGGACAGACCTCCTACGAGCAGTACTTC. Translation gives CASSISGGQTSYEQYF.

The chain couples TRBV28 to TRBJ1-1, with 9 bases identical to TRBD1. The V segment lost 5 bases and the J segment 8 bases; nucleotides outside the gene matches: 12. This CDR3 has 15 amino acids. The germline V gene has CDR1 MDHEN and CDR2 SYDVKM. The CDR3 region has the DNA TGTGCCAGCAGTCCCACAGGACAGGGGAAGAGAGAAGCTTTCTTT. Protein sequence: CASSPTGQGKREAFF.

The V gene is TRBV7-3, the J gene TRBJ2-1; 8 bases align to TRBD2. V was pared by 1 base and J by 3 bases, with 8 bases of the junction left unmatched. Germline V lookup: CDR1 SGHTA, CDR2 FQGTGA. The CDR3 loop spans 17 amino acids. The chain's CDR3 is CASSLNSRLAGYNEQFF. CDR3 DNA: TGTGCCAGCAGCTTAAACAGTCGGCTAGCGGGCTACAATGAGCAGTTCTTC.

The CDR3 is CASSPGAGEQFF. CDR3 DNA: TGTGCCAGCAGCCCCGGAGCGGGAGAACAGTTCTTC. The chain couples TRBV5-6 to TRBJ2-1, with 8 bases lining up with TRBD2. In germline, CDR1 is SGHDT, CDR2 YYEEEE. Losses at the gene ends were 4 bases for V and 13 bases for J; bases not matched to a gene: 7. This CDR3 has 12 residues.

The V and J genes are TRBV9 and TRBJ2-1; possibly TRBD2 for D (5 bases). Germline loops: CDR1 SGDLS, CDR2 YYNGEE. The CDR3 loop spans 13 amino acids. V gave up 3 bases and J gave up 12 bases, with 16 bases separating them. CDR3 bases: TGTGCCAGCAGCGGGAGCGGTCCGGATGGGCAGTTCTTC. Amino acids: CASSGSGPDGQFF.

This sequence joins TRBV28 and TRBJ2-1, with D tentatively TRBD2 (6 bases). The V and J ends lost 2 bases and 7 bases respectively, with 21 bases between them. The CDR3 length is 17 residues. Germline lookup yields CDR1 MDHEN and CDR2 SYDVKM. The CDR3 loop reads CASSLVLVFIGGNEQFF. The CDR3 DNA sequence: TGTGCCAGCAGTTTAGTCCTAGTTTTTATCGGGGGAAATGAGCAGTTCTTC.

V and J are TRBV28 and TRBJ1-2; D is ambiguous. The CDR3 totals 12 residues. Germline assignment: CDR1 MDHEN and CDR2 SYDVKM. V was pared by 6 bases and J by 6 bases, with 11 bases between. The CDR3 reads CASSRWEDGYTF. CDR3 nucleotides: TGTGCCAGCAGCCGTTGGGAGGATGGCTACACCTTC.

The chain uses TRBV7-2 and TRBJ2-7; 8 bases are a match to TRBD2. V was pared by 5 bases and J by 0 bases, with 12 bases of the junction left unmatched. This CDR3 region has 17 residues. Germline values: CDR1 SGHTA, CDR2 FQGNSA. The CDR3 sequence is CASSPSKGLVSSYEQYF. CDR3 nucleotide sequence: TGTGCCAGCAGCCCCAGTAAGGGACTAGTGTCCTCCTACGAGCAGTACTTC.

With regard to this clone: The junction departs from the called germline gene at one end, perhaps through a read error. The chain is built from TRBV7-9 and TRBJ2-7; tentatively, D is TRBD1 (5 bases). The CDR3 length is 15 residues. The V gene's germline CDR1 is SEHNR and CDR2 FQNEAQ (reference sequence). The CDR3 sequence: CASSLARARSDEQYF. As DNA, the CDR3 is TGTGCCAGCAGCTTAGCCAGGGCGCGCTCCGACGAGCAGTACTTC. Complete variable domain (other parts from reference TRBV7-9 and TRBJ2-7): DTGVSQNPRHKITKRGQNVTFRCDPISEHNRLYWYRQTLGQGPEFLTYFQNEAQLEKSRLLSDRFSAERPKGSFSTLEIQRTEQGDSAMYLCASSLARARSDEQYFGPGTRLTVT.

J is TRBJ2-1 and V is TRBV28; D uncertain. Germline V gives CDR1 MDHEN, CDR2 SYDVKM. V was shortened by 1 base and J by 0 bases, with 13 bases between the two germline ends. This CDR3 has 17 amino acids. CDR3 residues: CASSLFWAHSSYNEQFF. The CDR3 DNA follows: TGTGCCAGCAGTTTATTCTGGGCCCATAGCTCCTACAATGAGCAGTTCTTC.

This sequence joins TRBV5-5 and TRBJ1-1, with D hard to call. V lost 4 bases, J lost 1 base, and 14 bases lay in between. Germline values: CDR1 SGHKS, CDR2 YYEKEE (reference sequence). The CDR3 runs to 15 residues. This CDR3 reads CASSPLTIWNTEAFF. CDR3 nucleotides: TGTGCCAGCAGCCCGCTGACAATTTGGAACACTGAAGCTTTCTTT. Together with reference TRBV5-5 and TRBJ1-1, the CDR3 gives the full variable domain: DAGVTQSPTHLIKTRGQQVTLRCSPISGHKSVSWYQQVLGQGPQFIFQYYEKEERGRGNFPDRFSARQFPNYSSELNVNALLLGDSALYLCASSPLTIWNTEAFFGQGTRLTVV.

The chain combines TRBV4-2 with TRBJ1-2, with TRBD1 matching over 7 bases. The CDR3 extends over 15 amino acids. V dropped 3 bases and J dropped 2; count of bases not matched to a gene: 6. Per germline, CDR1 LGHNA and CDR2 YNFKEQ. CDR3 sequence: CASSQWGQRNYGYTF. DNA for the CDR3: TGTGCCAGCAGCCAGTGGGGACAGCGAAACTATGGCTACACCTTC.